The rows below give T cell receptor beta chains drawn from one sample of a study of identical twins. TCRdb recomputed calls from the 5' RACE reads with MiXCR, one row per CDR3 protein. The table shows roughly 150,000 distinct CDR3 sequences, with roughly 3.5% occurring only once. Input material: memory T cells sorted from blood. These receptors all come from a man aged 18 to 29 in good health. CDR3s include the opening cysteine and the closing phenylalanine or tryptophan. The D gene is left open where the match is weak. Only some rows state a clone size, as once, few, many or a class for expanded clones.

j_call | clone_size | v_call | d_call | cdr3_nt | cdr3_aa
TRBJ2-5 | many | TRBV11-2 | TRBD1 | TGTGCCAGCAGATGGGGGACAGGGGGAGGCGAGACCCAGTACTTC | CASRWGTGGGETQYF
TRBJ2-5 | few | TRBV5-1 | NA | TGCGCCAGCAGCTCGTTATGGGGCCAAGAGACCCAGTACTTC | CASSSLWGQETQYF
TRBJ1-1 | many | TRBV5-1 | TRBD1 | TGCGCCAGCAGCTTGAAGGGACAGCTTACAATGAACACTGAAGCTTTCTTT | CASSLKGQLTMNTEAFF
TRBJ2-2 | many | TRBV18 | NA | TGTGCCAGCTCACCACCTTCTGAATCCGGGGAGCTGTTTTTT | CASSPPSESGELFF
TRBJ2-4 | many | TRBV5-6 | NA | TGTGCCAGCAGCTTACCGGGACCCGAAAACATTCAGTACTTC | CASSLPGPENIQYF
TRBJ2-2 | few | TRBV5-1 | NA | TGCGCCAGCAGCCAGCAGGGGCAGCGGGTGAGCGGGGAGCTGTTTTTT | CASSQQGQRVSGELFF
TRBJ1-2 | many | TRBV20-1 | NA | TGCAGTGCTAGAGATCGACGGCAGGCAGACTATGGCTACACCTTC | CSARDRRQADYGYTF
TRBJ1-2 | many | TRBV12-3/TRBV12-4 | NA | TGTGCCAGCAGTTCGAGGACAAATGGCTACACCTTC | CASSSRTNGYTF
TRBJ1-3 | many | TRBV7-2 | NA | TGTGCCAGCAGCTTAAGGGAAGCCTCTGGAAACACCATATATTTT | CASSLREASGNTIYF
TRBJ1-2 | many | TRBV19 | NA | TGTGCCAGTAGTAAGGGAGTTAACTATGGCTACACCTTC | CASSKGVNYGYTF
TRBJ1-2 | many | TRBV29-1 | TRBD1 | TGCAGCGTTGTTAAGCAGGGGGCGTCCTATGGCTACACCTTC | CSVVKQGASYGYTF
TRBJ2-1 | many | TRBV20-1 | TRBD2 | TGCAGTGCTAGAGGCTCCGGACTAGCGGGAGTTCGTGAGCAGTTCTTC | CSARGSGLAGVREQFF
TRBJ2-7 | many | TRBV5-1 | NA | TGCGCCAGCAGCCTAGGGACTGCCAGGACCTACGAGCAGTACTTC | CASSLGTARTYEQYF
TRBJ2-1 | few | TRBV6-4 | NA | TGTGCCAGCAAGGCGACGGGAGCGGGCAGTGAGCAGTTCTTC | CASKATGAGSEQFF
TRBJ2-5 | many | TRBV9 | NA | TGTGCCAGCGGGCGAGGAGGATACCAAGAGACCCAGTACTTC | CASGRGGYQETQYF
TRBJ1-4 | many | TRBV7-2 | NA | TGTGCCAGCAGCTTAGCTCCCCTGTTAAATGAAAAACTGTTTTTT | CASSLAPLLNEKLFF
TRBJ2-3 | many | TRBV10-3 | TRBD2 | TGTGCCATCAGTGAGAACCTAGCGGGAGTAGATACGCAGTATTTT | CAISENLAGVDTQYF
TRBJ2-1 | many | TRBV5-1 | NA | TGCGCCAGCAGCTACGGGCCCCTCAATGAGCAGTTCTTC | CASSYGPLNEQFF
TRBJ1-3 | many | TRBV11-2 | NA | TGTGCCAGCAGCCGGCTCACGCTCGGGACAAACTCTGGAAACACCATATATTTT | CASSRLTLGTNSGNTIYF
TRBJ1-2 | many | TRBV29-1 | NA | TGCAGCGTTGTCAAGGGGCCCGGCTACACCTTC | CSVVKGPGYTF
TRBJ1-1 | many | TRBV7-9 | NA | TGTGCCAGCAGCTACGGGTCCAACACTGAAGCTTTCTTT | CASSYGSNTEAFF
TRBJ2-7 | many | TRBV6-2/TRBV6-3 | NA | TGTGCCAGCATCGTCCGGGGAGTACCCTACGAGCAGTACTTC | CASIVRGVPYEQYF
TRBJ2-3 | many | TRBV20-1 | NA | TGCAGTGCCGGAGGGTCAGATACGCAGTATTTT | CSAGGSDTQYF
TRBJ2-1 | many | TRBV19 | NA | TGTGCCAGTAGGCATAGGGGGGAAGGCCTAGCAGTACCTAATGAGCAGTTCTTC | CASRHRGEGLAVPNEQFF
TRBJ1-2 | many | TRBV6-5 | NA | TGTGCCAGCAGTTACTCGCTAGTTTCCTATGGCTACACCTTC | CASSYSLVSYGYTF
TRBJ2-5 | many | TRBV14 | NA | TGTGCCAGCAGCCCCTGGGGGGTCCGTGGCCAGTACTTC | CASSPWGVRGQYF
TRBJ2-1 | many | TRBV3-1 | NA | TGTGCCAGCAGACCGACCGGGACAAGCAACAATGAGCAGTTCTTC | CASRPTGTSNNEQFF
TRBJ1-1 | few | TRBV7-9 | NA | TGTGCCAGCAGCACCAGGGGCGGCGGGTTCGCTGAAGCTTTCTTT | CASSTRGGGFAEAFF
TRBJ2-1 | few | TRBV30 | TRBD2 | TGTGCCTGGAGTGGACTAGCGGGAAGAAAACACAATGAGCAGTTCTTC | CAWSGLAGRKHNEQFF
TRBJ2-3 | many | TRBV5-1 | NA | TGCGCCAGCAGCTTGGAGGACAGAGGCACAGATACGCAGTATTTT | CASSLEDRGTDTQYF
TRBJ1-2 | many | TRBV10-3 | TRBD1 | TGTGCCATCAGTAAAGGGGACAGGGGCTATGGCTACACCTTC | CAISKGDRGYGYTF
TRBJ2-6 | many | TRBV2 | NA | TGTGCCACCCCTGGACTCTCTGGGGCCAACGTCCTGACTTTC | CATPGLSGANVLTF
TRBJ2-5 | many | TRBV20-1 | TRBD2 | TGCAGTGCTAGGATAGTGGGAGGGCCTGAGGTACTCTTGAGTAGGCAAGAGACCCAGTACTTC | CSARIVGGPEVLLSRQETQYF
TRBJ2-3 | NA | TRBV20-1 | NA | TGCAGTGCTAGTGAGGGCACAGATACGCAGTATTTT | CSASEGTDTQYF
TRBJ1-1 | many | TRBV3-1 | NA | TGTGCCAGCAGCCAAGAGGTGATGAACACTGAAGCTTTCTTT | CASSQEVMNTEAFF
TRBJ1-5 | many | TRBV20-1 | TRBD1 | TGCAGTGCTGGACAGGGAAGGGCCCAGCATTTT | CSAGQGRAQHF
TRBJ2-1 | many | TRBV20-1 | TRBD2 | TGCAGTGCCACGACCGGGACTAGGGGGAACAATGAGCAGTTCTTC | CSATTGTRGNNEQFF
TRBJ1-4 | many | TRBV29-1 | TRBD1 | TGCAGCGGGGGACAGGGGAATGAAAAACTGTTTTTT | CSGGQGNEKLFF
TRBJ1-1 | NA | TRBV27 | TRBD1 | TGTGCCAGCAGTCCGGACAGGGTTGGGTACGCTGAAGCTTTCTTT | CASSPDRVGYAEAFF
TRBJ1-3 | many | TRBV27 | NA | TGTGCCAGCAGTTTAATGAGCTCTGGAAACACCATATATTTT | CASSLMSSGNTIYF
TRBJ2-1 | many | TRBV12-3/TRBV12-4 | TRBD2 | TGTGCCAGCAGTTTAACAGGACTAGCGGCCTACAATGAGCAGTTCTTC | CASSLTGLAAYNEQFF
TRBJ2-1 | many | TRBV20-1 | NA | TGCAGTGCTAGTGGGCCTGTCGGCTCCTACAATGAGCAGTTCTTC | CSASGPVGSYNEQFF